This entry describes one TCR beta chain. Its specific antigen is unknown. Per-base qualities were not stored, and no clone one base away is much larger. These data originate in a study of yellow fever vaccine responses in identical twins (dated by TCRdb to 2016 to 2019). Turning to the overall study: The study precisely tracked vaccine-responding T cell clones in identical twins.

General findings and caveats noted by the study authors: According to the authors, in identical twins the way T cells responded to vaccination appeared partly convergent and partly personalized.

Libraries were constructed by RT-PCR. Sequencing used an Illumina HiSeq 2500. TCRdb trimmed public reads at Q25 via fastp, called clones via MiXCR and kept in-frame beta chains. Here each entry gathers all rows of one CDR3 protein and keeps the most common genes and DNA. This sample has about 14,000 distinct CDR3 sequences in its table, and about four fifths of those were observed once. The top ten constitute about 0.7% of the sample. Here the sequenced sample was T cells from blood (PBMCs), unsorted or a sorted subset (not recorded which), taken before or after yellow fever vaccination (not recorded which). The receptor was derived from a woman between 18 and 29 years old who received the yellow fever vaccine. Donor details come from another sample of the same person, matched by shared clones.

The CDR3 loop reads CASSLEWSGKYGYTF. The nucleotide sequence reads as follows: TGTGCCAGCAGCTTAGAGTGGTCAGGGAAATATGGCTACACCTTC. The chain is assembled from TRBV11-2 and TRBJ1-2; D gene: possibly TRBD1, on 5 matching bases. V is reduced by 0 bases and J by 5 bases, leaving a spacing of 13 bases between them. The CDR3 has 15 amino acids, counting the end cysteine and phenylalanine. The kept DNA is CDR3 alone, 45 bases in frame from the first base. CDR1 and CDR2 were assigned from the germline V gene as SGHAT and FQNNGV.